Each of the 16 T cell receptor beta chains below was sequenced from the same sample in a study of blood T cell repertoires in COVID-19 (dated by TCRdb to 2020 to 2021). Libraries came from the immunoSEQ multiplex PCR assay. Entries here come from immuneACCESS through TCRdb and include only in-frame sequences with V and J called. Some clones fail to appear in such tables; in the studies checked, an unresolved V gene covers under half of the shortfall, and the cause of the remainder is unknown. The sample table shows 60,000 to 65,000 clones, and roughly 86% are seen once. Together, the top ten hold about 3.2% of the sample. Source material: peripheral blood. The receptors stem from a man aged 50 to 60 with active COVID-19.

The rearrangement links TRBV5-4 to TRBJ1-2, with 8 nucleotides matching TRBD1. This CDR3 contains 16 residues. The germline V gene has CDR1 SGHNT and CDR2 YYREEE (reference sequence). V was pared by 0 bases and J by 5 bases, with 9 bases of the junction left unmatched. Here the CDR3 DNA reads TGTGCCAGCAGCTTGGGGGGGACAGGAGAATTGTATGGCTACACCTTC. Its protein product is CASSLGGTGELYGYTF.

The gene calls are TRBV6-1 and TRBJ1-6, with 8 nucleotides matching TRBD1. Germline V gene sequence: CDR1 MNHNS, CDR2 SASEGT. The J segment lost 1 base and the V segment lost 4 bases, leaving 12 bases of the junction unmatched. The CDR3 extends over 19 amino acids. For the CDR3, the DNA is TGTGCCAGCAGTGGAAAACAGGGACAGGCAAGGTCCTATAATTCACCCCTCCACTTT. This sequence encodes CASSGKQGQARSYNSPLHF.

The rearrangement uses TRBV9 and TRBJ1-1, with D uncertain. The CDR3 has 14 amino acids. Trimming pared 0 bases from V and 7 bases from J, leaving 13 bases between. Germline V CDR1 and CDR2: SGDLS, YYNGEE. CDR3 residues: CASSVGGYGGEAFF. The CDR3 DNA sequence: TGTGCCAGCAGCGTAGGAGGGTACGGAGGTGAAGCTTTCTTT.

The chain has TRBV6-6 and TRBJ1-6; D not certain. V dropped 7 bases and J dropped 10 bases, with 14 bases sitting between them. Per the germline V gene, CDR1 is MNHNY and CDR2 is SVGAGI (reference sequence). CDR3 size: 13 residues. CDR3 bases: TGTGCCAGCATAGTAGCGCCGGGCTCACCCCTCCACTTT. Translated, it gives CASIVAPGSPLHF.

The chain employs TRBV19 and TRBJ2-2; D uncertain. With 5 bases removed from V and 3 bases from J, the gap between germline ends came to 10 bases. CDR1 and CDR2 from the germline V gene are LNHDA and SQIVND (reference sequence). CDR3 size: 14 residues. The CDR3: CASSGLSDTGELFF. The CDR3 bases are TGTGCCAGTAGTGGGCTAAGTGACACCGGGGAGCTGTTTTTT.

The chain recombines TRBV7-9 with TRBJ2-2, with TRBD2 matching over 8 bases. Germline CDR1 is SEHNR and CDR2 is FQNEAQ (reference sequence). CDR3 length equals 17 residues. V was clipped by 3 bases and J by 0 bases; unmatched bases: 6. CDR3 sequence: CASSFGGGPANTGELFF. DNA of the CDR3: TGTGCCAGCAGCTTCGGCGGGGGGCCTGCGAACACCGGGGAGCTGTTTTTT.

The chain uses TRBV1 and TRBJ2-1; the tabulated D call, TRBD2, remains unverified against the DNA. TRBV1 is classified as a pseudogene. The length of the CDR3 is 17 residues. CDR3 sequence: CTRRLAGGPSLFNEQFF. CDR3 DNA: TGCACCAGGCGACTAGCGGGGGGGCCGTCCTTGTTCAATGAGCAGTTCTTC.

Concerning this clone: Other nucleotide sequences from this sample produce the same CDR3. The chain employs TRBV5-4 and TRBJ1-6; tentatively, D is TRBD1 (5 bases). This CDR3 has 14 residues. The ends were cut back, 0 bases at V and 4 bases at J, with 5 bases in the middle. The germline CDR1 and CDR2 sequences are SGHNT and YYREEE (reference sequence). The CDR3 sequence: CASSLDRYNSPLHF. CDR3 DNA sequence: TGTGCCAGCAGCTTGGACAGGTATAATTCACCCCTCCACTTT. The full variable domain, in which reference TRBV5-4 and TRBJ1-6 provide the parts outside the CDR3, is ETGVTQSPTHLIKTRGQQVTLRCSSQSGHNTVSWYQQALGQGPQFIFQYYREEENGRGNFPPRFSGLQFPNYSSELNVNALELDDSALYLCASSLDRYNSPLHFGNGTRLTVT.

The chain joins TRBV6-6 to TRBJ1-2, with TRBD1 matching over 7 bases. The CDR3 is made up of 12 amino acids. The trim removed 8 bases at V and 2 bases at J, leaving 2 bases unmatched. CDR1 MNHNY and CDR2 SVGAGI come from the germline V gene (reference sequence). The CDR3 region is CASRQGNYGYTF. The CDR3, as DNA: TGTGCCAGCCGACAGGGAAACTATGGCTACACCTTC.

V usage is TRBV21-1 and J usage is TRBJ1-4. TRBV21-1 is a known pseudogene. This CDR3 has 21 residues. The CDR3 sequence is CASSPPASWPQFPGGNEKLFF. CDR3 DNA sequence: TGTGCCAGCAGCCCACCGGCAAGTTGGCCCCAATTCCCCGGCGGTAATGAAAAACTGTTTTTT.

This chain links TRBV19 with TRBJ1-4; TRBD1 matches at 7 bases. V dropped 3 bases and J dropped 8; count of bases not matched to a gene: 6. The length of the CDR3 is 14 residues. In germline, CDR1 is LNHDA, CDR2 SQIVND (reference sequence). CDR3 DNA sequence: TGTGCCAGTAGTATCGACAGGGTGCGGGAAAAACTGTTTTTT. Its protein is CASSIDRVREKLFF.

This clone showed up just once. This chain joins TRBV7-2 and TRBJ1-1; D remains unclear. This CDR3 spans 15 amino acids. Germline V CDR1 and CDR2: SGHTA, FQGNSA. Deletions cut 2 bases from V and 1 base from J, with 11 bases between. The CDR3 spells CASSLRLGENTEAFF. In nucleotides, the CDR3 is TGTGCCAGCAGCTTACGTCTCGGGGAGAACACTGAAGCTTTCTTT.

V gene TRBV5-6 combines with J gene TRBJ1-6; 7 bases fit TRBD1. The J segment lost 10 bases and the V segment lost 1 base, leaving 8 bases of the junction unmatched. The germline gives CDR1 SGHDT, CDR2 YYEEEE. The CDR3 runs 15 residues. The CDR3 spells CASSLKGAVGSPLHF. CDR3 nucleotides: TGTGCCAGCAGCTTGAAGGGGGCGGTGGGCTCACCCCTCCACTTT.

The chain joins TRBV18 to TRBJ1-2; D remains ambiguous. Germline values: CDR1 KGHSH, CDR2 LQKENI. The germline V and J ends were trimmed by 0 bases and 8 bases, with 16 bases remaining between them. The CDR3 is 15 residues long. The CDR3 DNA reads TGTGCCAGCTCACCACCGATTTCCCGAGGGAAGGGCTACACCTTC. This codes for CASSPPISRGKGYTF. Combining the CDR3 with reference TRBV18 and TRBJ1-2 gives the whole variable domain NAGVMQNPRHLVRRRGQEARLRCSPMKGHSHVYWYRQLPEEGLKFMVYLQKENIIDESGMPKERFSAEFPKEGPSILRIQQVVRGDSAAYFCASSPPISRGKGYTFGSGTRLTVV.

The V gene is TRBV12-3 or TRBV12-4, the J gene TRBJ2-7; possibly TRBD1 for D (6 bases). V was pared by 6 bases and J by 4 bases, with 10 bases between. The CDR3 spans 12 residues. CDR3 sequence (DNA): TGTGCCAGCAGGAGGGACATTTACGAGCAGTACTTC. It translates to CASRRDIYEQYF.

This clone has a single count. The V call is TRBV27, the J call TRBJ2-7; D might be TRBD2 (5 bases). Germline CDR1 reads MNHEY; CDR2 reads SMNVEV (reference sequence). The V end was cut by 8 bases, the J end by 2 bases, with 10 bases between. The CDR3 loop spans 12 amino acids. CDR3 DNA: TGTGCCAGCCCATACGGGACCTACGAGCAGTACTTC. It specifies CASPYGTYEQYF.